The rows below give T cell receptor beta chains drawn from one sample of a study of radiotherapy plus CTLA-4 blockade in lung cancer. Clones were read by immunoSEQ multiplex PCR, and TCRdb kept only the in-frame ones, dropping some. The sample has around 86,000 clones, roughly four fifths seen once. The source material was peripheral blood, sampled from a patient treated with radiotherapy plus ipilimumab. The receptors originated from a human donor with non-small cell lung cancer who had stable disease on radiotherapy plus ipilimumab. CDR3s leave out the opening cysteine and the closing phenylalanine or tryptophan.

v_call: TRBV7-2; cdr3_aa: ASSFGGSSYGYT
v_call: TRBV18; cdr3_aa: ASSLGQLYQETQY
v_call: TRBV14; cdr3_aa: ASSQNLGSYEQY
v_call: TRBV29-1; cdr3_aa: SVEAVNSGANVLT
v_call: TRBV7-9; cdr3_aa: ASSLAMVVLRGSSYEQY
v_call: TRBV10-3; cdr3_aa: ATTSGSAFGSEQF
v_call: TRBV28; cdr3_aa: ASSVGTGANYGYT
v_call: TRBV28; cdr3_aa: ASRERLAHYEQY
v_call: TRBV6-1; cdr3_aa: ASSEPGGATYEQY
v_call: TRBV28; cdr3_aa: ASSLPLVGSAQQPQH
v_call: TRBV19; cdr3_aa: ASSGGGGIQETQY
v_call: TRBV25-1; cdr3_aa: ASSEAGVWAKQY
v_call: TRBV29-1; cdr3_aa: SVVVTRSRGSEQY
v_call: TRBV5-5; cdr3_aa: ASSPGGNYEQY
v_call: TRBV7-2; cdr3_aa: ASSPSLSIAGELF
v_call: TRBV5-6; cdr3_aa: ASSFEGELF
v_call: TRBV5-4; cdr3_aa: ASSLRVGANYGYT
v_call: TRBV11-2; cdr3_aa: ASSLVLENYEQY
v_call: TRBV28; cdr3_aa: ASSTPGTAEQY
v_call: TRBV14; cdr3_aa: ASSTRTGAGGYT
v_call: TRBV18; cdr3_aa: ASSPTRQGAITEAF
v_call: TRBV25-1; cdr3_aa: ASSEYTGRGEQY